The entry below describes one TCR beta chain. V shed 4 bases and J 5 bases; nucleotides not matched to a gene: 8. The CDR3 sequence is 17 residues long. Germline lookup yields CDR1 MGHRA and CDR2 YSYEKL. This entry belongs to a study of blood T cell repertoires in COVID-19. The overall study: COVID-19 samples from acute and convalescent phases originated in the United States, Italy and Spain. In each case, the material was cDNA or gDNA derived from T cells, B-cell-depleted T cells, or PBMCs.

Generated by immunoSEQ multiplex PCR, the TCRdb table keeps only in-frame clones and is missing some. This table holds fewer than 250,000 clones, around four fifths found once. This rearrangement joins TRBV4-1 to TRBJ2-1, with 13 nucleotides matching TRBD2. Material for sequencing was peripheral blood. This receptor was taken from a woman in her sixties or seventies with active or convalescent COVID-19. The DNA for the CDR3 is TGCGCCAGCAGCCCTTCCGGACTAGCGGGGGACAACAATGAGCAGTTCTTC. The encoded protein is CASSPSGLAGDNNEQFF.